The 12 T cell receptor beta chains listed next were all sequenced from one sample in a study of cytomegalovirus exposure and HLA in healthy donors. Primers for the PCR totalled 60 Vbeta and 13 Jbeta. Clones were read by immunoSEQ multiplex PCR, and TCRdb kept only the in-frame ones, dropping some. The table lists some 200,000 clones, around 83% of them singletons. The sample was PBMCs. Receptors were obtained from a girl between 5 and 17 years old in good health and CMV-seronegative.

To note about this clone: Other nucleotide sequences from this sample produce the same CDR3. CDR3 nucleotides: TGTGCCAGCAGCTTGTCTCTCAATGAGCAGTTCTTC. Translation gives CASSLSLNEQFF. The V gene is TRBV5-6, the J gene TRBJ2-1; unclear D gene. Germline loops: CDR1 SGHDT, CDR2 YYEEEE. Trimming removed 1 base at V and 6 bases at J, with 5 bases between. There are 12 residues in the CDR3.

Written as DNA, the CDR3 is TGTGCCAGCAGCCGGGACAGGGGTCCAGATACGCAGTATTTT. Its protein is CASSRDRGPDTQYF. The chain is built from TRBV2 and TRBJ2-3, with 10 nucleotides matching TRBD1. J was trimmed by 4 bases and V by 6 bases; bases with no gene match: 4. This CDR3 is built from 14 residues. Germline loops: CDR1 SNHLY, CDR2 FYNNEI.

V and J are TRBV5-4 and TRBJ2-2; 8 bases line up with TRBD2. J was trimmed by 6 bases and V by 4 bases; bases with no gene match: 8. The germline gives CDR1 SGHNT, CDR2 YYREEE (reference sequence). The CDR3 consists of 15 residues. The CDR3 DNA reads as TGTGCCAGCAGCCGCGACGGGAGGGTTCCCGGGGAGCTGTTTTTT. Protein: CASSRDGRVPGELFF. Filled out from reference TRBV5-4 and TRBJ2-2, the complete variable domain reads ETGVTQSPTHLIKTRGQQVTLRCSSQSGHNTVSWYQQALGQGPQFIFQYYREEENGRGNFPPRFSGLQFPNYSSELNVNALELDDSALYLCASSRDGRVPGELFFGEGSRLTVL.

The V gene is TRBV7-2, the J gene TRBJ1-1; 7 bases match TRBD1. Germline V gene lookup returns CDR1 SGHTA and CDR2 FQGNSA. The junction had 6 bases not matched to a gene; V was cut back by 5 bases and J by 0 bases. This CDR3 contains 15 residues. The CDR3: CASSPDDRVNTEAFF. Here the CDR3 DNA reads TGTGCCAGCAGCCCCGACGACAGGGTGAACACTGAAGCTTTCTTT.

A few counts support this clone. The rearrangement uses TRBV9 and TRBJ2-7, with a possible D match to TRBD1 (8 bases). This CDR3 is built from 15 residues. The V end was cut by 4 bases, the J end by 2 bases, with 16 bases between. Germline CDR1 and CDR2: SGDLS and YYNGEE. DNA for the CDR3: TGTGCCAGCAGCCGCGACAGGGGAGGGACCTACGAGCAGTACTTC. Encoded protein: CASSRDRGGTYEQYF.

The CDR3 DNA reads as TGTGCCAGCAGCATTCCGGGACTAGAGGCCGGGGAGCTGTTTTTT. Amino acids: CASSIPGLEAGELFF. The chain has TRBV5-6 and TRBJ2-2; 8 nucleotides match TRBD2. This CDR3 comprises 15 residues. V trimming: 4 bases; J trimming: 6 bases; junction bases outside the gene matches: 8. In germline, CDR1 is SGHDT, CDR2 YYEEEE.

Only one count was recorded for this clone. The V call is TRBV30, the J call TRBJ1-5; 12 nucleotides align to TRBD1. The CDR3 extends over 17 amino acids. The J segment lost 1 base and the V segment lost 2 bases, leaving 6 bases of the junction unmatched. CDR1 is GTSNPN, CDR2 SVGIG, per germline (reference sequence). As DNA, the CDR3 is TGTGCCTGGAGTAGGGACAGGGGGCTTCGGAGCAATCAGCCCCAGCATTTT. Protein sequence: CAWSRDRGLRSNQPQHF.

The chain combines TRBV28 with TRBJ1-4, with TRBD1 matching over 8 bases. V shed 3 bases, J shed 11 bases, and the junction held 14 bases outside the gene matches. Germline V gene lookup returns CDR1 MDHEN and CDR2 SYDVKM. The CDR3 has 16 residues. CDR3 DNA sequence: TGTGCCAGCAGTTTCCCCGACAGGGGTCCCCGAGCGAAACTGTTTTTT. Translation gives CASSFPDRGPRAKLFF.

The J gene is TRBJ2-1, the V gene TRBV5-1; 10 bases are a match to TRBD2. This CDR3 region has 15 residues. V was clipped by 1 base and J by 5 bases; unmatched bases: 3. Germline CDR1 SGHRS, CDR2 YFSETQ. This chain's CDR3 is CASSLSGRADNEQFF. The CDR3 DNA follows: TGCGCCAGCAGCTTGAGCGGGAGGGCGGACAATGAGCAGTTCTTC.

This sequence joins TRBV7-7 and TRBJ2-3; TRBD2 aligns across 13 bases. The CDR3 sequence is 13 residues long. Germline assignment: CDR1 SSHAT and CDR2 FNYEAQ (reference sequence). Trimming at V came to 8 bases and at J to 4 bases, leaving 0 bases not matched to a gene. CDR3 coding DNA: TGTGCCAGCGGGACTAGCGGGGCAGATACGCAGTATTTT. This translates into CASGTSGADTQYF.

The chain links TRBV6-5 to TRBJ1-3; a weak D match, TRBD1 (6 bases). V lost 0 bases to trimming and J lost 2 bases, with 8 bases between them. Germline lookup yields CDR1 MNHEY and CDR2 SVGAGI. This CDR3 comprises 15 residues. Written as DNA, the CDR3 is TGTGCCAGCAGTTACTCGTCAGGGGCTGGAAACACCATATATTTT. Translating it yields CASSYSSGAGNTIYF.

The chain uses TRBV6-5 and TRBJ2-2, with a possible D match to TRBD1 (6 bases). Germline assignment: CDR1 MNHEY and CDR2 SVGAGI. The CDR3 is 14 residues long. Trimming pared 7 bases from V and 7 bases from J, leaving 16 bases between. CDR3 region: CASTKGGGGGELFF. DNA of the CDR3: TGTGCCAGCACCAAAGGGGGTGGCGGCGGGGAGCTGTTTTTT.